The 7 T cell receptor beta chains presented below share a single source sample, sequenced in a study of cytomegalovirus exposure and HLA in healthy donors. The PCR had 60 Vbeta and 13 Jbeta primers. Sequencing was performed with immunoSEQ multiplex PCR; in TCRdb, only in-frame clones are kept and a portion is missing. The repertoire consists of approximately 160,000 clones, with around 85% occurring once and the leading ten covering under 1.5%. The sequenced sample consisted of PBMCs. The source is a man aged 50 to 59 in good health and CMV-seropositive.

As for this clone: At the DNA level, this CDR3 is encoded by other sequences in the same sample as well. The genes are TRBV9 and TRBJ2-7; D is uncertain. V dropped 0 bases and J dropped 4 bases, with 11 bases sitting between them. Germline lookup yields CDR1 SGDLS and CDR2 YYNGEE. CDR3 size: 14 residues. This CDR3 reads CASSVGGGAYEQYF. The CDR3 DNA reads TGTGCCAGCAGCGTAGGTGGCGGAGCTTACGAGCAGTACTTC.

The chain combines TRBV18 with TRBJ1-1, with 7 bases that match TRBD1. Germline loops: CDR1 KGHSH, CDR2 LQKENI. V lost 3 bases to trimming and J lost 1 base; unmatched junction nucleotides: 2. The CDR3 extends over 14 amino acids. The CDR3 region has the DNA TGTGCCAGCTCACCCCGGACAGGGAACACTGAAGCTTTCTTT. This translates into CASSPRTGNTEAFF.

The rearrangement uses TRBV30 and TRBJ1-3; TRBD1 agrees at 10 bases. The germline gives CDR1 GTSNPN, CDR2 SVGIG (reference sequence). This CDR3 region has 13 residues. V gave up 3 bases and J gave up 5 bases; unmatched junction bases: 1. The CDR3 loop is CAWRDRGRNTIYF. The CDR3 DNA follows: TGTGCCTGGAGGGACAGGGGGAGAAACACCATATATTTT. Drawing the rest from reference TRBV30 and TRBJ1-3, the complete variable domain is SQTIHQWPATLVQPVGSPLSLECTVEGTSNPNLYWYRQAAGRGLQLLFYSVGIGQISSEVPQNLSASRPQDRQFILSSKKLLLSDSGFYLCAWRDRGRNTIYFGEGSWLTVV.

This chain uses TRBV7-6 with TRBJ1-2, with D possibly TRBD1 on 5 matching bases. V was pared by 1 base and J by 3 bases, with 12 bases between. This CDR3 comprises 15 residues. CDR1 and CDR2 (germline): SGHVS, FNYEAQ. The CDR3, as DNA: TGTGCCAGCAGCTTAGAACCTGACAGTTACTATGGCTACACCTTC. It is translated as CASSLEPDSYYGYTF.

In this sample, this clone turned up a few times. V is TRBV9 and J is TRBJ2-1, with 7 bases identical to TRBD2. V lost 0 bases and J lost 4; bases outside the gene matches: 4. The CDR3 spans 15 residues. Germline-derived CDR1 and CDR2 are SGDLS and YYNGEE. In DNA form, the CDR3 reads TGTGCCAGCAGCGTAGGTGGGGAGGGGTACAATGAGCAGTTCTTC. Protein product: CASSVGGEGYNEQFF.

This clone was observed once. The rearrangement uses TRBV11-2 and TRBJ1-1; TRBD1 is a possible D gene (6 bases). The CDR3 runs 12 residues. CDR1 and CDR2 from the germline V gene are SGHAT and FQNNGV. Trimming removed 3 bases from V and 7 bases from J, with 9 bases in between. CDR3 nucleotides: TGTGCCAGCAGCTTGGACAGCCTTGAAGCTTTCTTT. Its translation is CASSLDSLEAFF.

This CDR3 is CASSNQGFYNEQFF. CDR3 coding DNA: TGTGCCAGCAGTAACCAGGGTTTCTACAATGAGCAGTTCTTC. V is TRBV2 and J is TRBJ2-1; D may be TRBD1 (5 bases). Trimming stripped 5 bases from V and 3 bases from J, with 11 bases between. The CDR3 loop spans 14 amino acids. The V gene's germline CDR1 is SNHLY and CDR2 FYNNEI.